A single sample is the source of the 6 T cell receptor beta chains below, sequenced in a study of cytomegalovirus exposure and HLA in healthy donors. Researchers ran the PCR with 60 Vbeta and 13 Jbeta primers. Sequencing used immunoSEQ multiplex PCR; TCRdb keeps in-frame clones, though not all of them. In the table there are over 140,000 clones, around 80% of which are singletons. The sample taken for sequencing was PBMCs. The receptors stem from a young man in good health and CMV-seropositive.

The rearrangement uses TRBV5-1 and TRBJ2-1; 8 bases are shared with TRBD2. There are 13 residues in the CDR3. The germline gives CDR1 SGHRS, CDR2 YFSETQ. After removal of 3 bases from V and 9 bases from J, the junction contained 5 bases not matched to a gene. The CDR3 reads CASSSPGGGEQFF. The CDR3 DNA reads TGCGCCAGCAGCTCCCCCGGGGGGGGTGAGCAGTTCTTC.

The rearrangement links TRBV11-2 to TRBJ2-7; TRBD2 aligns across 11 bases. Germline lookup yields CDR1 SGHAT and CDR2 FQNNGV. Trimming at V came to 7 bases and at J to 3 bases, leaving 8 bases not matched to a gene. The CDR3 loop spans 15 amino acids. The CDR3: CASIKGTSGIYEQYF. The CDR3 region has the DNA TGTGCCAGCATCAAAGGGACTAGCGGTATCTACGAGCAGTACTTC. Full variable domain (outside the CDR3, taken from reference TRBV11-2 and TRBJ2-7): EAGVAQSPRYKIIEKRQSVAFWCNPISGHATLYWYQQILGQGPKLLIQFQNNGVVDDSQLPKDRFSAERLKGVDSTLKIQPAKLEDSAVYLCASIKGTSGIYEQYFGPGTRLTVT.

This CDR3 is CASSAEVSSTSYNEQFF. The CDR3 region has the DNA TGTGCCAGCAGCGCCGAGGTTAGCTCGACCTCCTACAATGAGCAGTTCTTC. This chain connects TRBV4-2 to TRBJ2-1; D gene unclear. The CDR3 spans 17 residues. V gave up 5 bases and J gave up 0 bases, with 17 bases separating them. In germline, CDR1 is LGHNA, CDR2 YNFKEQ.

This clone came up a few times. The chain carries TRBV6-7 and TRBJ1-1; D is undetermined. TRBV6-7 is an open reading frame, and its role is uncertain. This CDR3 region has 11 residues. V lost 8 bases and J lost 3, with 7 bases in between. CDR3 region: CASGEDTEAFF. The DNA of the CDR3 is TGTGCCAGCGGGGAGGACACTGAAGCTTTCTTT.

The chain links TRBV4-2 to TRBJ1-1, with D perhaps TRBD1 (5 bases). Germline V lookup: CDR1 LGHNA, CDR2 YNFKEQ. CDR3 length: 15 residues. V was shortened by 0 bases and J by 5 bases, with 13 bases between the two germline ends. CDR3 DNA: TGTGCCAGCAGCCAAGACTTGTACAGGCGGACTGAAGCTTTCTTT. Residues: CASSQDLYRRTEAFF.

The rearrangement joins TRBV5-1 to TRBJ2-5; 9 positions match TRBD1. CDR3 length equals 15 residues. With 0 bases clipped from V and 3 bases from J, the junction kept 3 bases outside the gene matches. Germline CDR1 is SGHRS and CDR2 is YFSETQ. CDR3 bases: TGCGCCAGCAGCTTGGGGACAGGGGTTGAAGAGACCCAGTACTTC. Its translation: CASSLGTGVEETQYF.